This T cell receptor beta chain was captured by sequencing in a study of Graves' ophthalmopathy and Graves' hyperthyroidism. Study at large: No treatment had been given when peripheral blood was collected at initial diagnosis.

Amplified material comprised TCR beta CDR3 regions derived from RNA transcripts. Second-round multiplex PCR came after first-round RT-PCR with HTBI primers. TCRdb re-called the multiplex PCR reads through MiXCR, storing one row per CDR3 protein. The sample includes about 480,000 distinct CDR3 sequences, under 15% of them seen just once. The CDR3 runs to 14 residues. With 5 bases removed from V and 2 bases from J, the gap between germline ends came to 12 bases. The source of this sequence is a woman between 25 and 40 years old with Graves' ophthalmopathy. V gene TRBV12-3 or TRBV12-4 combines with J gene TRBJ2-5; D may be TRBD1 or TRBD2 (5 bases each). The sequencing input was blood. The CDR3 loop reads CASSPGPLQETQYF. CDR3 DNA: TGTGCCAGCAGTCCGGGACCGCTACAAGAGACCCAGTACTTC.